The rows below give T cell receptor beta chains drawn from one sample of a study of CD8 T cells in Susac syndrome. TCRdb re-called the immunoSEQ multiplex PCR reads with MiXCR, one entry per CDR3 protein. The sample shows 75,000 to 100,000 distinct CDR3 sequences, 85% to 95% of them seen only once. The sequencing input was CD8+ T cells from PBMCs. The receptors here all came from a human donor with Susac syndrome. Each CDR3 is given with its conserved first and last residue. A D gene is named only where the DNA matches it firmly. Clone size is stated in some rows and not others, as once, few, many or a class when expanded.

D: TRBD2; V: TRBV20-1; size: -; J: TRBJ2-1; CDR3: CSARVMWEGNEQFF; DNA: TGCAGTGCTAGAGTAATGTGGGAGGGCAATGAGCAGTTCTTC
D: -; V: TRBV9; size: -; J: TRBJ2-3; CDR3: CASSVGVGADTQYF; DNA: TGTGCCAGCAGCGTAGGAGTAGGGGCAGATACGCAGTATTTT
D: -; V: TRBV5-6; size: once; J: TRBJ2-7; CDR3: CASSLLQAYSEQYF; DNA: TGTGCCAGCAGCTTGCTACAGGCTTATAGCGAGCAGTACTTC
D: -; V: TRBV6-5; size: -; J: TRBJ2-7; CDR3: CASRTASYEQYF; DNA: TGTGCCAGCAGGACGGCTTCCTACGAGCAGTACTTC
D: TRBD2; V: TRBV28; size: -; J: TRBJ2-1; CDR3: CASSSLGREHSYNEQFF; DNA: TGTGCCAGCAGCTCGCTGGGGCGGGAGCACTCCTACAATGAGCAGTTCTTC
D: -; V: TRBV6-5; size: -; J: TRBJ2-5; CDR3: CASMGETQYF; DNA: TGTGCCAGCATGGGGGAGACCCAGTACTTC
D: -; V: TRBV15; size: -; J: TRBJ1-5; CDR3: CATSPGRGNQPQHF; DNA: TGTGCCACCAGTCCCGGACGGGGAAATCAGCCCCAGCATTTT
D: TRBD1; V: TRBV29-1; size: -; J: TRBJ1-2; CDR3: CSVRGQGADYGYTF; DNA: TGCAGCGTTCGGGGACAGGGGGCTGACTATGGCTACACCTTC
D: -; V: TRBV19; size: -; J: TRBJ1-5; CDR3: CASSMQVNNQPQHF; DNA: TGTGCCAGTAGTATGCAAGTTAACAATCAGCCCCAGCATTTT
D: -; V: TRBV4-1; size: once; J: TRBJ2-6; CDR3: CASSPQRVSLDPNSGANVLTF; DNA: TGCGCCAGCAGCCCACAAAGGGTGTCACTGGACCCGAACTCTGGGGCCAACGTCCTGACTTTC
D: -; V: TRBV3-1; size: once; J: TRBJ2-7; CDR3: CASSQDLQGLAEQYF; DNA: TGTGCCAGCAGCCAAGATCTGCAGGGGCTGGCCGAGCAGTACTTC
D: TRBD2; V: TRBV20-1; size: -; J: TRBJ2-7; CDR3: CSARPTSGPTYEQYF; DNA: TGCAGTGCTAGACCGACTAGCGGGCCTACCTACGAGCAGTACTTC
D: -; V: TRBV29-1; size: -; J: TRBJ2-3; CDR3: CSVEGDYTQYF; DNA: TGCAGCGTTGAGGGGGACTATACGCAGTATTTT
D: -; V: TRBV7-6; size: -; J: TRBJ2-2; CDR3: CASSSPPGELFF; DNA: TGTGCCAGCAGCTCCCCCCCCGGGGAGCTGTTTTTT
D: -; V: TRBV3-1; size: -; J: TRBJ2-7; CDR3: CASSQAIFYEQYF; DNA: TGTGCCAGCAGCCAAGCAATCTTCTACGAGCAGTACTTC
D: TRBD2; V: TRBV28; size: -; J: TRBJ2-1; CDR3: CASTNPTSILAGGPKYNEQFF; DNA: TGTGCCAGCACCAATCCGACATCTATACTAGCGGGAGGGCCCAAGTACAATGAGCAGTTCTTC
D: -; V: TRBV20-1; size: -; J: TRBJ2-3; CDR3: CSPHGGLIDTDTQYF; DNA: TGCAGTCCTCATGGGGGACTCATAGACACAGATACGCAGTATTTT
D: TRBD1; V: TRBV20-1; size: -; J: TRBJ1-2; CDR3: CSAPLDRDPNYGYTF; DNA: TGCAGTGCTCCCTTAGACAGGGACCCTAACTATGGCTACACCTTC
D: -; V: TRBV4-1; size: -; J: TRBJ2-7; CDR3: CASSHRLTDPPWEQYF; DNA: TGCGCCAGCAGCCATCGGCTGACAGATCCTCCTTGGGAGCAGTACTTC
D: -; V: TRBV28; size: -; J: TRBJ2-3; CDR3: CASSWRDHTDTQYF; DNA: TGTGCCAGCAGTTGGCGGGACCACACAGATACGCAGTATTTT
D: TRBD2; V: TRBV7-9; size: -; J: TRBJ2-5; CDR3: CASSLGTSGSRETQYF; DNA: TGTGCCAGCAGCTTAGGGACTAGCGGGAGCAGGGAGACCCAGTACTTC
D: -; V: TRBV4-2; size: -; J: TRBJ2-5; CDR3: CASSQDPGPKETQYF; DNA: TGTGCCAGCAGCCAAGATCCGGGGCCTAAAGAGACCCAGTACTTC
D: TRBD1; V: TRBV15; size: once; J: TRBJ2-4; CDR3: CATSRGPGTGVYF; DNA: TGTGCCACCAGCAGAGGGCCCGGGACAGGGGTGTACTTC
D: -; V: TRBV5-6; size: -; J: TRBJ2-3; CDR3: CASTRSLGADTQYF; DNA: TGTGCCAGCACCAGGAGCCTAGGGGCAGATACGCAGTATTTT
D: -; V: TRBV28; size: -; J: TRBJ2-7; CDR3: CASSLGFGKYEQYF; DNA: TGTGCCAGCAGTTTGGGATTCGGGAAGTACGAGCAGTACTTC
D: -; V: TRBV6-5; size: -; J: TRBJ1-5; CDR3: CASSYSGQGGNQPQHF; DNA: TGTGCCAGCAGTTACTCGGGGCAGGGAGGCAATCAGCCCCAGCATTTT
D: -; V: TRBV18; size: -; J: TRBJ2-1; CDR3: CASSPRPGSRNEQFF; DNA: TGTGCCAGCTCACCAAGGCCAGGGTCTCGAAATGAGCAGTTCTTC
D: -; V: TRBV12-3/TRBV12-4; size: -; J: TRBJ2-7; CDR3: CASSLYPDEQYF; DNA: TGTGCCAGCAGTTTATACCCCGACGAGCAGTACTTC
D: TRBD2; V: TRBV9; size: -; J: TRBJ2-7; CDR3: CASSDRTSGNPYEQYF; DNA: TGTGCCAGCAGCGATCGGACTAGCGGGAATCCCTACGAGCAGTACTTC
D: -; V: TRBV13; size: -; J: TRBJ2-2; CDR3: CASTLTGELFF; DNA: TGTGCCAGCACTCTCACCGGGGAGCTGTTTTTT
D: -; V: TRBV12-3/TRBV12-4; size: -; J: TRBJ2-2; CDR3: CASSSSTTTREDTGELFF; DNA: TGTGCCAGCAGTTCCTCAACGACGACTAGGGAAGACACCGGGGAGCTGTTTTTT
D: -; V: TRBV19; size: -; J: TRBJ2-7; CDR3: CASSDYYEQYF; DNA: TGTGCCAGTTCAGACTACTACGAGCAGTACTTC
D: TRBD1; V: TRBV7-7; size: -; J: TRBJ2-5; CDR3: CASSLFPGTGETQYF; DNA: TGTGCTAGCAGCTTATTTCCTGGGACAGGGGAGACCCAGTACTTC
D: TRBD2; V: TRBV15; size: -; J: TRBJ2-5; CDR3: CATSSLGGREDEETQYF; DNA: TGTGCCACCAGCTCACTCGGGGGGCGGGAGGACGAAGAGACCCAGTACTTC
D: TRBD1; V: TRBV19; size: once; J: TRBJ2-1; CDR3: CASLGDRGNEQFF; DNA: TGTGCCAGTTTAGGGGACAGGGGCAATGAGCAGTTCTTC
D: TRBD1; V: TRBV2; size: -; J: TRBJ2-7; CDR3: CASKRDREASYEQYF; DNA: TGTGCCAGCAAACGGGACAGGGAGGCGTCCTACGAGCAGTACTTC
D: TRBD1; V: TRBV7-2; size: -; J: TRBJ2-5; CDR3: CASSDRTGGQETQYF; DNA: TGTGCCAGCAGCGATAGGACAGGGGGTCAAGAGACCCAGTACTTC
D: -; V: TRBV6-5; size: -; J: TRBJ1-1; CDR3: CASSYSPGGEAFF; DNA: TGTGCCAGCAGTTACTCCCCTGGGGGTGAAGCTTTCTTT
D: -; V: TRBV20-1; size: -; J: TRBJ2-1; CDR3: CSARVTSSEYNEQFF; DNA: TGCAGTGCTAGAGTAACGTCTAGCGAATACAATGAGCAGTTCTTC
D: -; V: TRBV19; size: -; J: TRBJ2-7; CDR3: CASSYGRLYEQYF; DNA: TGTGCCAGTAGTTACGGACGGTTATACGAGCAGTACTTC
D: TRBD2; V: TRBV3-1; size: -; J: TRBJ2-5; CDR3: CANSQDGSGKGNQYF; DNA: TGTGCCAACAGCCAAGACGGTAGCGGGAAAGGCAACCAGTACTTC
D: -; V: TRBV12-3/TRBV12-4; size: -; J: TRBJ1-2; CDR3: CASSLAPGGYGYTF; DNA: TGTGCCAGCAGTTTAGCCCCGGGCGGCTATGGCTACACCTTC
D: -; V: TRBV2; size: -; J: TRBJ1-1; CDR3: CASRPWAGTFGTEAFF; DNA: TGTGCCAGCAGGCCCTGGGCCGGGACCTTCGGGACTGAAGCTTTCTTT
D: -; V: TRBV7-7; size: -; J: TRBJ2-1; CDR3: CASSDSGAYNEQFF; DNA: TGTGCTAGCAGCGATAGCGGAGCCTACAATGAGCAGTTCTTC
D: TRBD1; V: TRBV19; size: -; J: TRBJ1-2; CDR3: CASTWDSYGYTF; DNA: TGTGCCAGTACCTGGGACAGCTATGGCTACACCTTC
D: -; V: TRBV19; size: -; J: TRBJ2-1; CDR3: CASSIGSRLVGYNEQFF; DNA: TGTGCCAGTAGTATAGGCTCCCGGCTCGTAGGGTACAATGAGCAGTTCTTC
D: TRBD1; V: TRBV20-1; size: -; J: TRBJ2-5; CDR3: CSAHRTGPRGETQYF; DNA: TGCAGTGCTCATAGGACAGGTCCAAGGGGGGAGACCCAGTACTTC
D: -; V: TRBV7-9; size: -; J: TRBJ1-5; CDR3: CASSPGGYDQPQHF; DNA: TGTGCCAGCAGCCCGGGGGGATATGATCAGCCCCAGCATTTT
D: TRBD2; V: TRBV7-3; size: -; J: TRBJ2-1; CDR3: CASSPGTSGHNEQFF; DNA: TGTGCCAGCAGCCCGGGGACTAGCGGGCACAATGAGCAGTTCTTC
D: -; V: TRBV20-1; size: -; J: TRBJ2-1; CDR3: CSARGATYNEQFF; DNA: TGCAGTGCCAGAGGAGCGACCTACAATGAGCAGTTCTTC
D: -; V: TRBV29-1; size: -; J: TRBJ2-2; CDR3: CSVDYEYTGELFF; DNA: TGCAGCGTTGATTACGAGTACACCGGGGAGCTGTTTTTT
D: TRBD1; V: TRBV6-1; size: -; J: TRBJ1-1; CDR3: CASSPGPGQGALNTEAFF; DNA: TGTGCCAGCAGTCCCGGCCCAGGACAGGGGGCCTTGAACACTGAAGCTTTCTTT
D: -; V: TRBV24-1; size: -; J: TRBJ2-1; CDR3: CATEGVPSYNEQFF; DNA: TGTGCCACCGAGGGGGTACCCTCCTACAATGAGCAGTTCTTC
D: TRBD2; V: TRBV20-1; size: -; J: TRBJ2-1; CDR3: CSATLAGGWNEQFF; DNA: TGCAGTGCTACACTAGCGGGAGGGTGGAATGAGCAGTTCTTC
D: TRBD2; V: TRBV20-1; size: -; J: TRBJ2-1; CDR3: CSAIAGDEQFF; DNA: TGCAGTGCCATTGCGGGAGATGAGCAGTTCTTC
D: -; V: TRBV9; size: -; J: TRBJ1-1; CDR3: CASSVPVNTEAFF; DNA: TGTGCCAGCAGCGTACCCGTAAACACTGAAGCTTTCTTT
D: -; V: TRBV9; size: -; J: TRBJ1-2; CDR3: CASSLSDYGYTF; DNA: TGTGCCAGCAGCTTAAGCGACTATGGCTACACCTTC